Presented here are 20 T cell receptor beta chains from one specimen sequenced in a study of blood T cell repertoires in COVID-19. Profiled with immunoSEQ multiplex PCR; TCRdb holds only in-frame clones, not every one. The data contain tens of thousands of clones, more than 65% of them seen just once; the ten biggest clones take up about a sixth. The sample consisted of peripheral blood. The source of these receptors is a woman in her fifties or sixties with acute or convalescent COVID-19.

This clone came up once. This chain connects TRBV19 to TRBJ1-1; 9 bases map to TRBD1. After removal of 6 bases from V and 4 bases from J, the junction contained 6 bases not matched to a gene. This CDR3 is 14 amino acids long. Germline CDR1 and CDR2: LNHDA and SQIVND (reference sequence). CDR3 sequence reads: CASSIYRGRTEAFF. The DNA for the CDR3 is TGTGCCAGTAGCATATACAGGGGGCGCACTGAAGCTTTCTTT.

V is TRBV29-1 and J is TRBJ1-1; possibly TRBD1 for D (6 bases). Trimming shortened V by 4 bases and J by 3 bases, and 12 bases separated the two germline ends. This CDR3 comprises 13 residues. Germline V gives CDR1 SQVTM, CDR2 ANQGSEA. This chain's CDR3 is CSVGYRADTEAFF. The CDR3 nucleotides read TGCAGCGTTGGATACAGGGCGGACACTGAAGCTTTCTTT.

The chain links TRBV18 to TRBJ1-5; the D gene is possibly TRBD1 (5 bases). V was shortened by 3 bases and J by 10 bases, with 13 bases between the two germline ends. Germline V gives CDR1 KGHSH, CDR2 LQKENI. The CDR3 has 13 residues. CDR3: CASSPTDNFPQHF. The CDR3, as DNA: TGTGCCAGCTCACCCACGGACAATTTCCCCCAGCATTTT.

The gene calls are TRBV7-2 and TRBJ2-3, with 8 bases that match TRBD2. This CDR3 contains 16 residues. Trimming removed 0 bases from V and 5 bases from J; junction bases left unmatched: 7. Germline V gene sequence: CDR1 SGHTA, CDR2 FQGNSA. The chain's CDR3 is CASSLALVAGGDTQYF. CDR3 DNA sequence: TGTGCCAGCAGCTTAGCCCTCGTGGCGGGGGGAGATACGCAGTATTTT. The entire variable domain, with the rest obtained from reference TRBV7-2 and TRBJ2-3, is as follows: GAGVSQSPSNKVTEKGKDVELRCDPISGHTALYWYRQSLGQGLEFLIYFQGNSAPDKSGLPSDRFSAERTGGSVSTLTIQRTQQEDSAVYLCASSLALVAGGDTQYFGPGTRLTVL.

CDR3 sequence reads: CASFGQTFSNQPQHF. In nucleotides, the CDR3 is TGTGCCAGCTTCGGACAGACCTTTAGCAATCAGCCCCAGCATTTT. The gene calls are TRBV28 and TRBJ1-5, with D perhaps matching TRBD1 (6 bases). V dropped 8 bases and J dropped 0 bases, with 14 bases sitting between them. This CDR3 has 15 residues. The germline gives CDR1 MDHEN, CDR2 SYDVKM.

This chain links TRBV19 with TRBJ1-1; D may be TRBD1 (6 bases). Trimming took off 3 bases at V and 5 bases at J, with 25 bases between the two ends. CDR3 length: 18 residues. The germline gives CDR1 LNHDA, CDR2 SQIVND (reference sequence). CDR3 protein: CASSIRSLTDRLSTEAFF. Here the CDR3 DNA reads TGTGCCAGTAGTATTAGAAGTCTTACAGACAGGCTGAGTACTGAAGCTTTCTTT.

The chain recombines TRBV27 with TRBJ1-2; unclear D gene. CDR3 size: 14 residues. Germline values: CDR1 MNHEY, CDR2 SMNVEV (reference sequence). Trimming took off 0 bases at V and 4 bases at J, with 9 bases between the two ends. The CDR3 spells CASSLSRKVYGYTF. The CDR3 DNA sequence: TGTGCCAGCAGTTTATCGCGGAAGGTCTATGGCTACACCTTC.

This clone was seen only a few times. V is TRBV5-5 and J is TRBJ2-6; TRBD1 aligns across 9 bases. Germline CDR1 SGHKS, CDR2 YYEKEE (reference sequence). V gave up 3 bases and J gave up 2 bases; unmatched junction bases: 6. This CDR3 is 17 amino acids long. The CDR3 spells CASSYQQGAPGANVLTF. The CDR3 DNA sequence: TGTGCCAGCAGCTACCAACAGGGGGCGCCTGGGGCCAACGTCCTGACTTTC.

This chain's CDR3 is CATSRDQGQGYEQYF. CDR3 DNA: TGTGCCACCAGCAGAGATCAGGGACAGGGCTACGAGCAGTACTTC. The rearrangement joins TRBV15 to TRBJ2-7; 9 bases agree with TRBD1. The V gene end was trimmed by 0 bases and the J gene end by 3 bases; junction bases not matched to a gene: 3. The germline V gene has CDR1 LNHNV and CDR2 YYDKDF (reference sequence). The CDR3 is made up of 15 amino acids.

V is TRBV4-2 and J is TRBJ1-2, with D maybe TRBD1 (6 bases). Deletions cut 2 bases from V and 6 bases from J, with 16 bases between. Germline V gene data show CDR1 as LGHNA and CDR2 as YNFKEQ. This CDR3 comprises 15 residues. CDR3 sequence reads: CASSQPQGGDNGYTF. CDR3 DNA sequence: TGTGCCAGCAGCCAACCACAGGGAGGGGACAATGGCTACACCTTC.

This chain connects TRBV7-2 to TRBJ2-3; 14 positions agree with TRBD2. Germline trimming cut 4 bases from V and 2 bases from J; bases unmatched to any gene: 8. Per germline, CDR1 SGHTA and CDR2 FQGNSA. The CDR3 extends over 18 amino acids. CDR3 protein: CASSSRTSGGPFTDTQYF. The CDR3 bases are TGTGCCAGCAGCTCACGGACTAGCGGGGGGCCCTTCACAGATACGCAGTATTTT.

Written as DNA, the CDR3 is TGTGCCAGTAGTATTTCCGGGACAGTAGGCAAAAACATTCAGTACTTC. Translating gives CASSISGTVGKNIQYF. The chain joins TRBV19 to TRBJ2-4; 7 nucleotides line up with TRBD1. The CDR3 totals 16 residues. Germline V gene data show CDR1 as LNHDA and CDR2 as SQIVND (reference sequence). The trim removed 3 bases at V and 3 bases at J, leaving 8 bases unmatched.

The chain employs TRBV30 and TRBJ2-3; 9 nucleotides match TRBD1. Germline V gene sequence: CDR1 GTSNPN, CDR2 SVGIG (reference sequence). The trim removed 2 bases at V and 9 bases at J, leaving 12 bases unmatched. CDR3 length: 15 amino acids. The CDR3 nucleotides read TGTGCCTGGAGTTCTCCCGGGACAGGGCGAAAAACGCAGTATTTT. This encodes CAWSSPGTGRKTQYF.

This chain connects TRBV28 to TRBJ2-7, with TRBD1 matching 12 bases. CDR3 size: 15 residues. V shed 7 bases, J shed 3 bases, and the junction held 7 bases outside the gene matches. Germline V gene sequence: CDR1 MDHEN, CDR2 SYDVKM. The CDR3, as DNA: TGTGCCAGCACTACAGGGACAGGGGGCTTCTACGAGCAGTACTTC. Translation: CASTTGTGGFYEQYF. Complete variable domain (other parts from reference TRBV28 and TRBJ2-7): DVKVTQSSRYLVKRTGEKVFLECVQDMDHENMFWYRQDPGLGLRLIYFSYDVKMKEKGDIPEGYSVSREKKERFSLILESASTNQTSMYLCASTTGTGGFYEQYFGPGTRLTVT.

The chain uses TRBV2 and TRBJ2-3, with D perhaps TRBD2 (6 bases). CDR3 size: 15 residues. The V end was cut by 4 bases, the J end by 2 bases, with 13 bases between. CDR1 and CDR2 from the germline V gene are SNHLY and FYNNEI. The CDR3 reads CASSARDFFTDTQYF. CDR3 in DNA: TGTGCCAGCAGTGCCCGGGACTTCTTCACAGATACGCAGTATTTT.

CDR3 loop: CASSPGQGETQYF. The CDR3, as DNA: TGTGCCAGCAGCCCAGGACAGGGAGAGACCCAGTACTTC. This chain uses TRBV12-3 or TRBV12-4 with TRBJ2-5, with TRBD1 matching over 8 bases. J gave up 4 bases and V 6 bases, and 4 bases lay outside the gene matches. The CDR3 has 13 amino acids.

This chain connects TRBV6-6 to TRBJ1-2; a weak D match, TRBD1 (6 bases). The germline CDR1 and CDR2 sequences are MNHNY and SVGAGI (reference sequence). The CDR3 sequence is 15 residues long. Trimming shortened V by 5 bases and J by 5 bases, and 18 bases separated the two germline ends. The CDR3 nucleotides are TGTGCCAGCAGTACCGTATCACAGGGTCTATATGGCTACACCTTC. Amino acid sequence: CASSTVSQGLYGYTF.

The rearrangement joins TRBV24-1 to TRBJ2-7; D might be TRBD2 (6 bases). The CDR3 totals 15 residues. The germline V gene has CDR1 KGHDR and CDR2 SFDVKD. Trimming removed 4 bases from V and 6 bases from J, with 18 bases in between. Here the CDR3 reads CATSDRRGTSGEQYF. In nucleotides, the CDR3 is TGTGCCACCAGTGACCGCCGGGGGACCTCCGGCGAGCAGTACTTC.

V usage is TRBV5-8 and J usage is TRBJ1-2, with D hard to call. The CDR3 spans 13 residues. V dropped 1 base and J dropped 3 bases, with 7 bases sitting between them. Looked up from germline, CDR1 is SGHTS and CDR2 is YDEGEE. In DNA form, the CDR3 reads TGTGCCAGCAGCTTGTACCCGGACTATGGCTACACCTTC. Amino acid sequence: CASSLYPDYGYTF.

V usage is TRBV10-3 and J usage is TRBJ2-7, with 10 positions matching TRBD2. The CDR3 length is 14 residues. Trimming took 3 bases from V and 5 from J; bases not matched to a gene: 4. Germline V lookup: CDR1 ENHRY, CDR2 SYGVKD. This CDR3 reads CAISDSGGANEQYF. The CDR3 DNA is TGTGCCATCAGTGACAGCGGGGGGGCGAACGAGCAGTACTTC.